A single sample is the source of the 7 T cell receptor beta chains below, sequenced in a study of OX40 agonist ivuxolimab in advanced cancers. Data came from immunoSEQ multiplex PCR; TCRdb stores just in-frame clones and leaves some out. The sample includes 75,000 to 100,000 clones, over 75% of them seen just once. The material sequenced was CD4+ or CD8+ T cells sorted from blood, taken in a trial of the OX40 agonist ivuxolimab. These receptors came from an adult with an advanced solid tumor such as melanoma, head and neck, liver or kidney cancer.

The count of this clone is one. The chain combines TRBV9 with TRBJ1-2; tentative D call: TRBD1 (6 bases). Trimming took off 3 bases at V and 4 bases at J, with 13 bases between the two ends. CDR3 length: 14 residues. CDR1 is SGDLS, CDR2 YYNGEE, per germline. The CDR3 DNA is TGTGCCAGCAGCGCGCAGGGGATCAGCTATGGCTACACCTTC. It encodes CASSAQGISYGYTF.

The V call is TRBV28, the J call TRBJ2-5; D gene uncertain. Trimming left V 6 bases short and J 5 bases short, with 10 bases between. CDR1 and CDR2 from the germline V gene are MDHEN and SYDVKM. The CDR3 consists of 12 residues. The CDR3 loop is CASSLTQETQYF. CDR3 sequence (DNA): TGTGCCAGCAGCCTGACCCAGGAGACCCAGTACTTC.

Comments on this clone: Other DNA variants within this sample encode the same CDR3. V gene TRBV7-9 combines with J gene TRBJ2-3; D remains unclear. Trimming took 4 bases from V and 3 from J, leaving 5 bases between them. This CDR3 is built from 12 residues. Germline V gives CDR1 SEHNR, CDR2 FQNEAQ (reference sequence). This CDR3 reads CASSSSTDTQYF. CDR3 bases: TGTGCCAGCAGCTCTTCGACAGATACGCAGTATTTT.

CDR3 DNA sequence: TGTGCCAGCAGTTTAAGGAGCACCAGCTATGGCTACACCTTC. Its translation: CASSLRSTSYGYTF. The gene calls are TRBV13 and TRBJ1-2; no firm D call. The V end lost 6 bases, the J end lost 4 bases, and 15 bases lay between the germline ends. The CDR3 is made up of 14 amino acids. Germline assignment: CDR1 PRHDT and CDR2 FYEKMQ (reference sequence).

The V call is TRBV2, the J call TRBJ2-4; D is perhaps TRBD1 or TRBD2 (5 bases each). The CDR3 length is 14 residues. Germline CDR1 and CDR2: SNHLY and FYNNEI. V was shortened by 8 bases and J by 0 bases, with 11 bases between the two germline ends. CDR3 sequence (DNA): TGTGCCAGCGGGGGTCGGTTAGCCAAAAACATTCAGTACTTC. Protein sequence: CASGGRLAKNIQYF.

The rearrangement uses TRBV5-1 and TRBJ2-5, with TRBD2 identical over 11 bases. The DNA end is more similar to TRBJ2-7, so the J call may be wrong. The CDR3 totals 15 residues. The germline gives CDR1 SGHRS, CDR2 YFSETQ. The CDR3 bases are TGCGCCAGCAGCTCCCTAGCGGGAGGCCCCCTCGAGCAGTACTTC. Translating gives CASSSLAGGPLEQYF.

The chain couples TRBV9 to TRBJ2-1, with 11 bases that match TRBD1. The CDR3 is 14 residues long. Germline V CDR1 and CDR2: SGDLS, YYNGEE. V dropped 3 bases and J dropped 4; count of bases not matched to a gene: 0. The DNA for the CDR3 is TGTGCCAGCAGCGGGGACAGGGGGTACAATGAGCAGTTCTTC. This sequence encodes CASSGDRGYNEQFF. Drawing the rest from reference TRBV9 and TRBJ2-1, the complete variable domain is DSGVTQTPKHLITATGQRVTLRCSPRSGDLSVYWYQQSLDQGLQFLIQYYNGEERAKGNILERFSAQQFPDLHSELNLSSLELGDSALYFCASSGDRGYNEQFFGPGTRLTVL.